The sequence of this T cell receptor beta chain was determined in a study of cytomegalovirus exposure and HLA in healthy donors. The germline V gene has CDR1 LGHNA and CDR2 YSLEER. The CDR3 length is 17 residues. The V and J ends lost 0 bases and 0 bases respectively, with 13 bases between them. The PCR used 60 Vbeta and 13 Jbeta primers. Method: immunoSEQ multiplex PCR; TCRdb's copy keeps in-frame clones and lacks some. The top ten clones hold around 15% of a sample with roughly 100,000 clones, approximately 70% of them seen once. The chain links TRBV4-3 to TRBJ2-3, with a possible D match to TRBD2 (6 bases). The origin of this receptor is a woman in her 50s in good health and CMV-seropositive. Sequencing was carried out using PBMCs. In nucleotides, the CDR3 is TGCGCCAGCAGCCAAGATCACCTAGCGACTAGCACAGATACGCAGTATTTT. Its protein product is CASSQDHLATSTDTQYF.